The 30 T cell receptor beta chains reported below all come from one sample, sequenced in a study of T-cell memory formation after mild COVID-19. Each CDR3 protein is one row after TCRdb ran MiXCR on the 5' RACE reads. The sample includes about 120,000 distinct CDR3 sequences, about a sixth seen only once; the top ten take about 15%. The specimen sequenced was PBMCs or a T cell subset sorted from them (not recorded which). These receptors were collected from an adult woman who had mild COVID-19 (a few samples of this study predate the infection). Cell type and time point are not known.

This clonotype has just a few counts. V and J are TRBV9 and TRBJ2-3; D ambiguous. Trimming removed 4 bases at V and 10 bases at J, with 19 bases between. Germline V gene data show CDR1 as SGDLS and CDR2 as YYNGEE. CDR3 size: 14 residues. CDR3 loop: CASSTPSRHSSQYF. DNA of the CDR3: TGTGCCAGCAGCACCCCCTCCAGACATTCATCGCAGTATTTT.

This clonotype was seen a handful of times. The rearrangement joins TRBV5-1 to TRBJ2-7; a weak D match, TRBD1 (5 bases). V was clipped by 4 bases and J by 9 bases, with 14 bases between them. The CDR3 is made up of 12 amino acids. Per the germline V gene, CDR1 is SGHRS and CDR2 is YFSETQ. CDR3 coding DNA: TGCGCCAGCAGCACTGGACATCCGTCGCAGTACTTC. It yields the protein CASSTGHPSQYF.

The V gene is TRBV25-1, the J gene TRBJ2-1, with TRBD2 matching 8 bases. Germline V lookup: CDR1 MGHDK, CDR2 SYGVNS. The V segment lost 1 base and the J segment 6 bases; nucleotides outside the gene matches: 5. The CDR3 is 15 residues long. Written as DNA, the CDR3 is TGTGCCAGCAGTGAATCGGGAGGGCCTCGCAATGAGCAGTTCTTC. Residues: CASSESGGPRNEQFF.

The rearrangement joins TRBV5-6 to TRBJ2-1, with unresolved D. CDR1 is SGHDT and CDR2 is YYEEEE in the germline V gene. With 4 bases removed from V and 6 bases from J, the gap between germline ends came to 11 bases. CDR3 length: 13 residues. The CDR3 region is CASSRRIINEQFF. For the CDR3, the DNA is TGTGCCAGCAGCCGACGGATTATCAATGAGCAGTTCTTC.

The sample holds a few counts of this clonotype. The chain employs TRBV7-6 and TRBJ2-1; D is unresolved. Germline-derived CDR1 and CDR2 are SGHVS and FNYEAQ. Trimming removed 2 bases at V and 5 bases at J, with 13 bases between. This CDR3 region has 15 residues. The CDR3 loop is CASSLPYKLDNEQFF. The CDR3 DNA reads as TGTGCCAGCAGCTTACCATACAAGCTAGACAATGAGCAGTTCTTC.

The chain employs TRBV7-9 and TRBJ1-1; 11 bases agree with TRBD1. Germline V gives CDR1 SEHNR, CDR2 FQNEAQ (reference sequence). The CDR3 spans 18 residues. V was pared by 5 bases and J by 1 base, with 12 bases of the junction left unmatched. The CDR3 protein is CASSQSWTGGTPNTEAFF. The CDR3 nucleotides read TGTGCCAGCAGCCAAAGTTGGACAGGGGGCACTCCGAACACTGAAGCTTTCTTT.

The V gene is TRBV5-1, the J gene TRBJ2-3; D might be TRBD2 (5 bases). The CDR3 has 13 residues. Germline V CDR1 and CDR2: SGHRS, YFSETQ. With 3 bases removed from V and 4 bases from J, the gap between germline ends came to 9 bases. The CDR3 loop is CASSSPGADTQYF. The CDR3, as DNA: TGCGCCAGCAGCTCCCCCGGGGCAGATACGCAGTATTTT.

The gene calls are TRBV5-1 and TRBJ2-3, with TRBD2 identical over 8 bases. The length of the CDR3 is 15 residues. CDR1 and CDR2 from the germline V gene are SGHRS and YFSETQ. V lost 2 bases, J lost 3 bases, and 5 bases stayed unmatched. In DNA form, the CDR3 reads TGCGCCAGCAGCTTTACGGGGGGGCCTACAGATACGCAGTATTTT. Residues: CASSFTGGPTDTQYF.

The rearrangement links TRBV5-1 to TRBJ1-3, with D hard to call. CDR1 is SGHRS, CDR2 YFSETQ, per germline. The CDR3 length is 18 residues. V was trimmed by 0 bases and J by 0 bases, leaving 16 bases between them. CDR3 in amino acids: CASSLAPSGGASGNTIYF. The CDR3 DNA is TGCGCCAGCAGCTTGGCGCCTTCGGGCGGAGCCTCTGGAAACACCATATATTTT.

This clonotype was seen a few times. At one boundary the junction diverges from the germline segment, which might be a read error. J is TRBJ2-1 and V is TRBV29-1; the D gene is possibly TRBD2 (5 bases). Germline values: CDR1 SQVTM, CDR2 ANQGSEA. The CDR3 runs 11 residues. CDR3: CSVEAGKSRVF. The DNA for the CDR3 is TGCAGCGTTGAAGCGGGGAAGTCCCGGGTCTTC.

This chain links TRBV10-3 with TRBJ2-7, with TRBD2 as a possible D gene (6 bases). The V end was cut by 3 bases, the J end by 0 bases, with 12 bases between. The CDR3 runs 15 residues. Germline lookup yields CDR1 ENHRY and CDR2 SYGVKD. CDR3 in amino acids: CAISEFGGTSYEQYF. CDR3 nucleotide sequence: TGTGCCATCAGTGAATTTGGCGGGACCTCCTACGAGCAGTACTTC.

This clonotype appeared a few times. The chain employs TRBV5-6 and TRBJ1-5, with 9 nucleotides matching TRBD1. The germline V gene has CDR1 SGHDT and CDR2 YYEEEE. The V and J ends lost 4 bases and 6 bases, in that order; junction bases with no gene match: 11. The CDR3 is 16 amino acids. The CDR3 loop reads CASSPSTGGGGQPQHF. The CDR3 DNA reads as TGTGCCAGCAGCCCTAGTACAGGGGGCGGAGGTCAGCCCCAGCATTTT.

This chain joins TRBV20-1 and TRBJ1-1; possibly TRBD1 for D (6 bases). Between the trimmed V and J ends, which lost 1 base and 7 bases, there was a span of 13 bases. Germline V lookup: CDR1 DFQATT, CDR2 SNEGSKA (reference sequence). CDR3 length equals 13 residues. The CDR3 DNA follows: TGCAGTGCTAGAGGTCCCGACAGGTATGAAGCTTTCTTT. This codes for CSARGPDRYEAFF.

This chain joins TRBV29-1 and TRBJ1-1, with D perhaps TRBD1 (5 bases). The CDR3 contains 13 residues. Germline-derived CDR1 and CDR2 are SQVTM and ANQGSEA. V lost 7 bases and J lost 3, with 15 bases in between. The CDR3 DNA reads TGCAGCGGTTCCTTGAGAGGGGACACTGAAGCTTTCTTT. As protein: CSGSLRGDTEAFF.

This clonotype was seen a handful of times. The chain is built from TRBV6-5 and TRBJ2-3; 8 nucleotides agree with TRBD1. Trimming cost V 4 bases and J 6 bases; bases outside gene matches: 9. The CDR3 has 15 amino acids. The germline CDR1 and CDR2 sequences are MNHEY and SVGAGI. The CDR3 nucleotides are TGTGCCAGCAGTTCAGGGGGCGAATCGTCGGATACGCAGTATTTT. Amino acid sequence: CASSSGGESSDTQYF.

The table lists this clonotype with a few counts. The genes are TRBV24-1 and TRBJ2-2; perhaps TRBD1 as D (5 bases). The CDR3 has 18 residues. Germline V gives CDR1 KGHDR, CDR2 SFDVKD. The V and J ends lost 7 bases and 3 bases respectively, with 23 bases between them. The DNA of the CDR3 is TGTGCCACCAGCCCCCGGTTGGGGCAAAGGCCCGACACCGGGGAGCTGTTTTTT. Amino acid sequence: CATSPRLGQRPDTGELFF.

V gene TRBV9 combines with J gene TRBJ2-1; TRBD2 aligns across 15 bases. V lost 4 bases and J lost 5; bases outside the gene matches: 7. CDR3 size: 17 residues. Germline V gene lookup returns CDR1 SGDLS and CDR2 YYNGEE. The chain's CDR3 is CASSPWTSGRADNEQFF. DNA for the CDR3: TGTGCCAGCAGCCCTTGGACTAGCGGGAGGGCAGACAATGAGCAGTTCTTC.

This chain uses TRBV15 with TRBJ1-5; 9 nucleotides match TRBD1. The CDR3 contains 16 residues. The germline gives CDR1 LNHNV, CDR2 YYDKDF (reference sequence). With V trimmed by 4 bases and J by 4 bases, 8 bases remained unmatched. CDR3 nucleotide sequence: TGTGCCACCAGCAACGGAGGGACAGGGAATAATCAGCCCCAGCATTTT. Translation: CATSNGGTGNNQPQHF.

This clonotype was recorded a few times. The chain uses TRBV29-1 and TRBJ2-3; 8 bases align to TRBD2. There are 11 residues in the CDR3. Unmatched junction bases numbered 0, after V lost 5 bases and J lost 5 bases. Germline loops: CDR1 SQVTM, CDR2 ANQGSEA. The CDR3 nucleotides are TGCAGCGTTCGGGGGGGAGATACGCAGTATTTT. It specifies CSVRGGDTQYF.

This clonotype showed up just a few times. This chain connects TRBV2 to TRBJ2-7; D is tentatively TRBD1 or TRBD2 (5 bases each). The CDR3 runs to 14 residues. CDR1 and CDR2 (germline): SNHLY, FYNNEI. The V and J ends lost 9 bases and 3 bases respectively, with 18 bases between them. CDR3 DNA: TGTGCCAGTAAGAGGGGAAGAAACAGCTACGAGCAGTACTTC. Residues: CASKRGRNSYEQYF.

The rearrangement links TRBV18 to TRBJ2-6; 9 positions agree with TRBD1. Trimming cost V 4 bases and J 0 bases; bases outside gene matches: 7. This CDR3 is built from 18 residues. The germline V gene encodes CDR1 KGHSH and CDR2 LQKENI. In DNA form, the CDR3 reads TGTGCCAGCTCACTTAAGACAGGGGGAAGCTCTGGGGCCAACGTCCTGACTTTC. Translating it yields CASSLKTGGSSGANVLTF. The entire variable domain, with the rest obtained from reference TRBV18 and TRBJ2-6, is as follows: NAGVMQNPRHLVRRRGQEARLRCSPMKGHSHVYWYRQLPEEGLKFMVYLQKENIIDESGMPKERFSAEFPKEGPSILRIQQVVRGDSAAYFCASSLKTGGSSGANVLTFGAGSRLTVL.

The rearrangement joins TRBV5-1 to TRBJ1-1; D may be TRBD1 (5 bases). The CDR3 consists of 12 residues. Germline V gene sequence: CDR1 SGHRS, CDR2 YFSETQ. Trimming shortened V by 0 bases and J by 10 bases, and 10 bases separated the two germline ends. CDR3 in amino acids: CASSLGQGRAFF. CDR3 sequence (DNA): TGCGCCAGCAGCTTGGGTCAGGGCCGAGCTTTCTTT.

The rearrangement links TRBV5-6 to TRBJ1-5; 12 nucleotides agree with TRBD1. This CDR3 is built from 18 residues. V lost 1 base to trimming and J lost 2 bases; unmatched junction nucleotides: 7. Germline CDR1 is SGHDT and CDR2 is YYEEEE. CDR3 sequence: CASSLTGQGAIGNQPQHF. The DNA of the CDR3 is TGTGCCAGCAGCTTGACGGGACAGGGGGCTATCGGCAATCAGCCCCAGCATTTT.

This clonotype came up many times. The V and J genes are TRBV12-3 or TRBV12-4 and TRBJ2-2; no clear D gene. V was cut by 6 bases and J by 3 bases, with 11 bases left in between. This CDR3 comprises 14 residues. CDR3 protein: CASRTSTYTGELFF. The CDR3 DNA reads TGTGCCAGCAGGACGAGCACCTACACCGGGGAGCTGTTTTTT.

This chain uses TRBV27 with TRBJ1-2; a possible D gene is TRBD1 (5 bases). Trimming took 2 bases from V and 2 from J, leaving 12 bases between them. CDR1 and CDR2 (germline): MNHEY, SMNVEV (reference sequence). This CDR3 comprises 15 residues. The CDR3 nucleotides are TGTGCCAGCAGTTTAAACGGGGCTTCGAACTATGGCTACACCTTC. As protein: CASSLNGASNYGYTF.

The CDR3, as DNA: TGCGCCAGCAGCCGACAGCAGGGGTGGGGTGAAGCTTTCTTT. It codes for CASSRQQGWGEAFF. The V call is TRBV5-1, the J call TRBJ1-1; possibly TRBD1 for D (6 bases). V lost 4 bases and J 7 bases, leaving 17 bases between the germline ends. In germline, CDR1 is SGHRS, CDR2 YFSETQ. This CDR3 has 14 amino acids.

This clonotype has only a few counts. This chain uses TRBV29-1 with TRBJ2-7, with 13 bases matching TRBD2. This CDR3 comprises 14 residues. Germline V lookup: CDR1 SQVTM, CDR2 ANQGSEA. Losses at the gene ends were 5 bases for V and 2 bases for J; bases not matched to a gene: 3. CDR3 coding DNA: TGCAGCGTTCTTGGACTAGCGGGAGCCTACGAGCAGTACTTC. It is translated as CSVLGLAGAYEQYF.

This clonotype was detected once. V is TRBV7-2 and J is TRBJ2-7; TRBD1 matches 8 bases. The CDR3 totals 15 residues. Germline V gene lookup returns CDR1 SGHTA and CDR2 FQGNSA. V trimming: 3 bases; J trimming: 0 bases; junction bases outside the gene matches: 4. Written as DNA, the CDR3 is TGTGCCAGCAGCTTCCGGGACAGGAGCTCCTACGAGCAGTACTTC. Translation gives CASSFRDRSSYEQYF.

A few counts support this clonotype. This sequence joins TRBV5-1 and TRBJ2-2; possible D gene TRBD2, 6 bases. Germline V gene sequence: CDR1 SGHRS, CDR2 YFSETQ. V was cut by 2 bases and J by 0 bases, with 11 bases left in between. This CDR3 spans 16 amino acids. This CDR3 is CASSFLGGANTGELFF. DNA for the CDR3: TGCGCCAGCAGCTTCCTAGGCGGGGCGAACACCGGGGAGCTGTTTTTT.

V usage is TRBV18 and J usage is TRBJ2-7, with D possibly called TRBD1 or TRBD2 (5 bases each). Per the germline V gene, CDR1 is KGHSH and CDR2 is LQKENI. Trimming left V 9 bases short and J 3 bases short, with 15 bases between. This CDR3 comprises 13 residues. In DNA, the CDR3 is TGTGCCAGTTCCGGGGCACGATACTACGAGCAGTACTTC. Protein product: CASSGARYYEQYF. Using reference TRBV18 and TRBJ2-7 for the parts outside the CDR3, the full variable domain is NAGVMQNPRHLVRRRGQEARLRCSPMKGHSHVYWYRQLPEEGLKFMVYLQKENIIDESGMPKERFSAEFPKEGPSILRIQQVVRGDSAAYFCASSGARYYEQYFGPGTRLTVT.